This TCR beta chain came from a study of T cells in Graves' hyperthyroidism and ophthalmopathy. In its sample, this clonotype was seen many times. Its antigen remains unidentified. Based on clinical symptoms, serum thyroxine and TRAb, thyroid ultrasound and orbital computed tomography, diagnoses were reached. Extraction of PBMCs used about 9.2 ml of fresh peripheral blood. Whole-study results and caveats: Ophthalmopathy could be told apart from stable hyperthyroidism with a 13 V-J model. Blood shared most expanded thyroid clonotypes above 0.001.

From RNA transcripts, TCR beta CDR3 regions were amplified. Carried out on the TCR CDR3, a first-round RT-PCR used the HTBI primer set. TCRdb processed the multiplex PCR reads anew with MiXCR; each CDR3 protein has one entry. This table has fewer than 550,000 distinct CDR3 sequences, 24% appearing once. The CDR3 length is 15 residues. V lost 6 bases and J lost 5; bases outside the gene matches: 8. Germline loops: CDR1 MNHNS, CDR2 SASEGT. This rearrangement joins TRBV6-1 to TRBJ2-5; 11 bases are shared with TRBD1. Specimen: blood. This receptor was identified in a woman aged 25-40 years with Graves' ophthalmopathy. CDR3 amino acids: CASRSRTGGWETQYF. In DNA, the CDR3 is TGTGCCAGCAGATCCAGGACAGGGGGCTGGGAGACCCAGTACTTC.